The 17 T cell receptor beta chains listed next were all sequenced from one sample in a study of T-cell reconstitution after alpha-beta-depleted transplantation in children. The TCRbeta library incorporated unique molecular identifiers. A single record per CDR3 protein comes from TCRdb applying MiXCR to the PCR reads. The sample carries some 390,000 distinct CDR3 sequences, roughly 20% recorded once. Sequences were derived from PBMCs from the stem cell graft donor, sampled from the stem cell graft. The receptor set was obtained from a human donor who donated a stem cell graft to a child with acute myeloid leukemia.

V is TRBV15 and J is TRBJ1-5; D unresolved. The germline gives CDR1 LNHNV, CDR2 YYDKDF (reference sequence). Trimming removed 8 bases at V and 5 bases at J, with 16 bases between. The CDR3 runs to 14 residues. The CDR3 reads CATEPGREHQPQHF. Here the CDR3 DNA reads TGTGCCACCGAACCGGGTAGGGAACATCAGCCCCAGCATTTT.

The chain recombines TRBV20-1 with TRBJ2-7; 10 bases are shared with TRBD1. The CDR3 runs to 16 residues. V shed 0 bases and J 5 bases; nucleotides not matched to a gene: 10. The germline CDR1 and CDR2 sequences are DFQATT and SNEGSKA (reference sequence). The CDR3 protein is CSARDLSGTGDDEQYF. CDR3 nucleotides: TGCAGTGCTAGAGATCTGTCGGGGACAGGGGATGACGAGCAGTACTTC.

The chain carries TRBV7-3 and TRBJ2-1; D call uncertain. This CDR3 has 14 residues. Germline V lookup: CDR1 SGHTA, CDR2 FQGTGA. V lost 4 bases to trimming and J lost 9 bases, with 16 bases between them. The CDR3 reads CASSYVERAGEQFF. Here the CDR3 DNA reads TGTGCCAGCAGCTACGTCGAAAGGGCTGGTGAGCAGTTCTTC.

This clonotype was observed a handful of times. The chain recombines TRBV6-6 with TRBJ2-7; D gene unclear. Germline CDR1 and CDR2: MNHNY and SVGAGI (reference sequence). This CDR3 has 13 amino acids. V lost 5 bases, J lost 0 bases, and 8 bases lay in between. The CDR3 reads CASSIGRSYEQYF. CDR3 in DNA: TGTGCCAGCAGTATCGGTCGCTCCTACGAGCAGTACTTC.

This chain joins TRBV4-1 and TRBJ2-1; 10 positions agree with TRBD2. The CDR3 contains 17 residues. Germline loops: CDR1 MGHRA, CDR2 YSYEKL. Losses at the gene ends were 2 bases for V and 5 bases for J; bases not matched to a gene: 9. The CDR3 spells CASSQSPPSGSNNEQFF. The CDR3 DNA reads TGCGCCAGCAGCCAATCCCCACCTAGCGGGAGTAACAATGAGCAGTTCTTC.

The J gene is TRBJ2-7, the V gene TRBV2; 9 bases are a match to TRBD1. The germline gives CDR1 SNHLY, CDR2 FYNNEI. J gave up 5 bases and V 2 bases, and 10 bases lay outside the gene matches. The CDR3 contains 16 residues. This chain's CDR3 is CASSEWGDRDLHEQYF. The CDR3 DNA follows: TGTGCCAGCAGTGAATGGGGGGACAGGGACCTCCACGAGCAGTACTTC.

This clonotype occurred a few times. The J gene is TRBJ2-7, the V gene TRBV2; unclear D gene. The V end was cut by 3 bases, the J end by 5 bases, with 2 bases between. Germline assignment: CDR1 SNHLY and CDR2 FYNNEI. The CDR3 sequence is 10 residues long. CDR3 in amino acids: CASSDNEQYF. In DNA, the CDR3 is TGTGCCAGCAGTGATAACGAGCAGTACTTC.

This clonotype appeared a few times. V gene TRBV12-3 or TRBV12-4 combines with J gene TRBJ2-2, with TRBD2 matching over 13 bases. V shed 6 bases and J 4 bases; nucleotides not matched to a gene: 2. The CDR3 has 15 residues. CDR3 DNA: TGTGCCAGCAGGGGACTAGCGGGAACCACCGGGGAGCTGTTTTTT. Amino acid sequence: CASRGLAGTTGELFF.

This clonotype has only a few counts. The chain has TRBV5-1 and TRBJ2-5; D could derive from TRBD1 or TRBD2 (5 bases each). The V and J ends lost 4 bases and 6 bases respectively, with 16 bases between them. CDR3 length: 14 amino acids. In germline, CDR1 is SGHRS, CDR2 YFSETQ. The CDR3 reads CASSANRDLKTQYF. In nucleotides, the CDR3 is TGCGCCAGCAGCGCAAACCGGGACCTGAAGACCCAGTACTTC.

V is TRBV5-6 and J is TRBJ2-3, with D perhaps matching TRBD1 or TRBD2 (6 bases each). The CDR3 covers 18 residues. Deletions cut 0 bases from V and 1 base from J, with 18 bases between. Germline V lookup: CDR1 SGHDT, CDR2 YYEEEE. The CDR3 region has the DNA TGTGCCAGCAGCTTGGACGGGACGTGGGGGGCCCGCACAGATACGCAGTATTTT. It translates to CASSLDGTWGARTDTQYF.

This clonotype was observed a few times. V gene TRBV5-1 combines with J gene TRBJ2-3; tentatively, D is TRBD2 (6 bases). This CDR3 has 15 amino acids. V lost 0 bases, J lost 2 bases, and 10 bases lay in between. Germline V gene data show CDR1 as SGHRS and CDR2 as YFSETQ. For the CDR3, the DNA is TGCGCCAGCAGCTTGGCGGGAGTCATCACAGATACGCAGTATTTT. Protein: CASSLAGVITDTQYF.

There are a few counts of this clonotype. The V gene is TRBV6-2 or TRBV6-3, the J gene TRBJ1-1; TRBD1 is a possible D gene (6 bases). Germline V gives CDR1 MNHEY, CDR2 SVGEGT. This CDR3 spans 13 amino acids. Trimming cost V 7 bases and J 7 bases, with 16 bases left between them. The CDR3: CASTTSLRGEAFF. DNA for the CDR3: TGTGCCAGCACCACATCCCTCAGGGGTGAAGCTTTCTTT.

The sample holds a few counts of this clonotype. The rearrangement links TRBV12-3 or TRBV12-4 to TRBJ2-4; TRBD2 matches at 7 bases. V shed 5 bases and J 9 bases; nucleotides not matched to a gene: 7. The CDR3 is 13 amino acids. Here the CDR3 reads CASSERGDGIQYF. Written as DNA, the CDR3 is TGTGCCAGCAGTGAGCGGGGTGACGGCATTCAGTACTTC.

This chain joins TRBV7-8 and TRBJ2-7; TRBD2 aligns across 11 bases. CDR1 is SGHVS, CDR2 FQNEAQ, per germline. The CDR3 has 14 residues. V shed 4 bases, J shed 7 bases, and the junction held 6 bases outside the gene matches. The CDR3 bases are TGTGCCAGCAGCTCACTAGCGGGAGCGGGGGAGCAGTACTTC. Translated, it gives CASSSLAGAGEQYF.

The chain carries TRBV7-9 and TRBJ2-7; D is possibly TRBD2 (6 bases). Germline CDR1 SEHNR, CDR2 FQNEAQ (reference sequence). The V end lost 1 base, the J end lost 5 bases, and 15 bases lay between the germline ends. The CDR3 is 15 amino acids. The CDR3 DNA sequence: TGTGCCAGCAGCTTAGGGGCAGCGGGTATGGACGAGCAGTACTTC. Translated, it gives CASSLGAAGMDEQYF.

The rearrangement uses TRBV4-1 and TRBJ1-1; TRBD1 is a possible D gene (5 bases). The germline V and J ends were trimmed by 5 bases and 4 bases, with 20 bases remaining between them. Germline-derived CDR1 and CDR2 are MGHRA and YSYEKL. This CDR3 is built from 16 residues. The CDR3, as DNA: TGCGCCAGCAGCTCACCGACTGGGGGAGTCGGCACTGAAGCTTTCTTT. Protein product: CASSSPTGGVGTEAFF.

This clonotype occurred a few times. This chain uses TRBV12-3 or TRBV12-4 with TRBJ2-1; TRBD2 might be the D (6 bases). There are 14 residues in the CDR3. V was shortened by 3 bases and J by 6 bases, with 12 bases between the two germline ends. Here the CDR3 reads CASSFGGRANEQFF. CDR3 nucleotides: TGTGCCAGCAGTTTCGGGGGACGGGCCAATGAGCAGTTCTTC.